The 32 T cell receptor beta chains listed next were all sequenced from one sample in a study of low-dose radiotherapy and immunotherapy resistance in tumors (dated 2022 in TCRdb). This specimen's time point label, interpreted: after trial treatment. In the paper's terms, the treatment or condition label means: LDRT plus nivolumab, ipilimumab, low-dose cyclophosphamide and aspirin (RACIN trial). The data were produced on an Illumina HiSeq 2500. An approximately 18-cycle PCR with Phusion amplified the TCRs, pairing a constant-region primer with the adapter that was attached to the V primers. Starting from the raw public reads, TCRdb applied fastp trimming at Q25, assembled clones with MiXCR and retained in-frame beta chains. CDR3 protein sequences are deduplicated, and each keeps its most common genes and DNA. The sample table holds about 52,000 distinct CDR3 sequences, of which around 33% were seen once. The top ten constitute under 8.5% of the sample.

Sequenced material: PBMCs, taken after low-dose radiotherapy plus immunotherapy. The receptor set was obtained from a male donor with rectosigmoid adenocarcinoma.

This clonotype is termed medium-sized (0.01 to 0.1%). The CDR3 sequence is CASSPTGRSSSYEQYF. CDR3 coding DNA: TGCGCCAGCAGCCCGACAGGGAGGAGTTCAAGCTACGAGCAGTACTTC. The V and J genes are TRBV5-1 and TRBJ2-7; TRBD1 might be the D (7 bases). There are 16 residues in the CDR3. V was shortened by 4 bases and J by 3 bases, with 20 bases between the two germline ends. In germline, CDR1 is SGHRS, CDR2 YFSETQ.

This clonotype occurred many times. The chain employs TRBV7-6 and TRBJ1-1; 7 bases align to TRBD1. CDR3 size: 15 residues. From germline, CDR1 is SGHVS and CDR2 FNYEAQ. J was trimmed by 1 base and V by 5 bases; bases with no gene match: 7. CDR3 in amino acids: CASSLDRAGNTEAFF. The CDR3 DNA reads as TGTGCCAGCAGCCTCGACAGGGCAGGGAACACTGAAGCTTTCTTT.

In DNA form, the CDR3 reads TGTGCCAGCAGTTTATCGAGCGGGGGGGCCTACAATGAGCAGTTCTTC. Translated, it gives CASSLSSGGAYNEQFF. The genes are TRBV27 and TRBJ2-1, with 10 bases identical to TRBD2. The CDR3 extends over 16 amino acids. CDR1 is MNHEY, CDR2 SMNVEV, per germline (reference sequence). V was clipped by 0 bases and J by 2 bases; unmatched bases: 1.

This clonotype showed up just a few times. The CDR3 here is CAISLDSSYEQYF. CDR3 nucleotide sequence: TGTGCCATCAGCCTCGACAGCTCCTACGAGCAGTACTTC. The chain uses TRBV10-3 and TRBJ2-7, with D perhaps TRBD1 (5 bases). The V end lost 6 bases, the J end lost 0 bases, and 9 bases lay between the germline ends. Germline CDR1 and CDR2: ENHRY and SYGVKD. The CDR3 consists of 13 residues.

The chain employs TRBV7-9 and TRBJ1-6; weak D call: TRBD1 (5 bases). V lost 1 base and J lost 0, with 13 bases in between. Germline CDR1 is SEHNR and CDR2 is FQNEAQ (reference sequence). The CDR3 loop spans 18 amino acids. Here the CDR3 reads CASSLVRAGSSYNSPLHF. The CDR3 DNA follows: TGTGCCAGCAGCTTAGTTCGGGCAGGGAGCTCCTATAATTCACCCCTCCACTTT.

J is TRBJ2-3 and V is TRBV28; perhaps TRBD2 as D (6 bases). CDR1 is MDHEN and CDR2 is SYDVKM in the germline V gene. Trimming took off 7 bases at V and 1 base at J, with 15 bases between the two ends. This CDR3 is 15 amino acids long. This CDR3 reads CASIPGGPGTDTQYF. The CDR3 DNA is TGTGCCAGCATCCCCGGGGGTCCGGGCACAGATACGCAGTATTTT. The complete variable domain, with remaining parts taken from reference TRBV28 and TRBJ2-3, reads DVKVTQSSRYLVKRTGEKVFLECVQDMDHENMFWYRQDPGLGLRLIYFSYDVKMKEKGDIPEGYSVSREKKERFSLILESASTNQTSMYLCASIPGGPGTDTQYFGPGTRLTVL.

This clonotype came up many times. This rearrangement joins TRBV4-1 to TRBJ2-7; 16 nucleotides line up with TRBD2. Unmatched junction bases numbered 17, after V lost 5 bases and J lost 7 bases. This CDR3 is built from 19 residues. Germline CDR1 reads MGHRA; CDR2 reads YSYEKL. Written as DNA, the CDR3 is TGCGCCAGCAGCACGGGGCTTTTTGGCGGGACTAGCGGGAGGGGTGAGCAGTACTTC. Protein: CASSTGLFGGTSGRGEQYF.

Comments on this clonotype: With a far larger clone one base away, a read error is the likely cause. This chain links TRBV7-9 with TRBJ2-7, with a possible D match to TRBD2 (5 bases). CDR1 SEHNR and CDR2 FQNEAQ come from the germline V gene (reference sequence). The V end was cut by 7 bases, the J end by 7 bases, with 20 bases between. CDR3 size: 14 residues. In nucleotides, the CDR3 is TGTGCCAGCATCCTCACGGAGGTTTACAATGAGCAGTACTTC. Translation gives CASILTEVYNEQYF.

This clonotype was counted only a few times. The chain uses TRBV25-1 and TRBJ1-5; D not resolved. V lost 3 bases and J 5 bases, leaving 20 bases between the germline ends. Germline V gives CDR1 MGHDK, CDR2 SYGVNS. The CDR3 runs to 17 residues. The CDR3 DNA reads TGTGCCAGCAGTGACCTCTCCAGTGGATATCTGGATCAGCCCCAGCATTTT. This translates into CASSDLSSGYLDQPQHF.

This clonotype occurred once. This chain links TRBV7-2 with TRBJ1-4, with a weak D call TRBD1 (5 bases). The length of the CDR3 is 16 residues. The germline V and J ends were trimmed by 1 base and 8 bases, with 17 bases remaining between them. Germline CDR1 and CDR2: SGHTA and FQGNSA. The CDR3 loop is CASSLGFGGPGEKLFF. The CDR3 coding sequence is TGTGCCAGCAGCTTAGGTTTTGGGGGTCCTGGCGAAAAACTGTTTTTT. Supplemented by reference TRBV7-2 and TRBJ1-4, the full variable domain reads GAGVSQSPSNKVTEKGKDVELRCDPISGHTALYWYRQSLGQGLEFLIYFQGNSAPDKSGLPSDRFSAERTGGSVSTLTIQRTQQEDSAVYLCASSLGFGGPGEKLFFGSGTQLSVL.

This clonotype was seen once. V and J are TRBV29-1 and TRBJ2-7; D call uncertain. The CDR3 contains 10 residues. V lost 7 bases, J lost 3 bases, and 7 bases lay in between. The V gene's germline CDR1 is SQVTM and CDR2 ANQGSEA. This CDR3 reads CSAVYYEQYF. The CDR3, as DNA: TGCAGCGCCGTCTACTACGAGCAGTACTTC.

The chain joins TRBV4-2 to TRBJ1-2, with D unresolved. Per the germline V gene, CDR1 is LGHNA and CDR2 is YNFKEQ. Trimming pared 0 bases from V and 1 base from J, leaving 12 bases between. The CDR3 covers 16 residues. CDR3 coding DNA: TGTGCCAGCAGCCAAGATCTTGGAGTTATTAACTATGGCTACACCTTC. It specifies CASSQDLGVINYGYTF.

This clonotype was detected ten times or more. The chain employs TRBV7-8 and TRBJ1-2; 12 bases agree with TRBD1. V lost 5 bases, J lost 14 bases, and 9 bases stayed unmatched. The germline gives CDR1 SGHVS, CDR2 FQNEAQ. The CDR3 consists of 13 residues. The CDR3 region is CASSGRDRGPATF. As DNA, the CDR3 is TGTGCCAGCAGCGGCCGGGACAGGGGGCCCGCGACCTTC.

This clonotype was observed many times. This sequence joins TRBV21-1 and TRBJ2-1; TRBD1 was called by the table and not checked on the DNA. TRBV21-1 is marked as a pseudogene. This CDR3 has 17 residues. For the CDR3, the DNA is TGTGCCAGCAGCAATCCGGACAGCCACAGTTCCTACAATGAGCAGTTCTTC. Its protein is CASSNPDSHSSYNEQFF.

The chain carries TRBV11-2 and TRBJ2-5; 9 nucleotides agree with TRBD1. Germline-derived CDR1 and CDR2 are SGHAT and FQNNGV. The CDR3 is 14 amino acids. V lost 4 bases, J lost 3 bases, and 3 bases stayed unmatched. CDR3 nucleotides: TGTGCCAGCAGCTCCGGGACAGGGAAAGAGACCCAGTACTTC. This encodes CASSSGTGKETQYF.

The chain recombines TRBV2 with TRBJ2-7; unclear D gene. The V and J ends lost 7 bases and 0 bases respectively, with 10 bases between them. Germline CDR1 is SNHLY and CDR2 is FYNNEI. The CDR3 spans 13 residues. The chain's CDR3 is CASNPLSSYEQYF. The CDR3 DNA sequence: TGTGCCAGCAACCCTCTCTCCTCCTACGAGCAGTACTTC.

This clonotype was counted at least ten times. The V and J genes are TRBV18 and TRBJ1-3; D is unclear. Trimming cost V 2 bases and J 4 bases, with 6 bases left between them. Germline V gene data show CDR1 as KGHSH and CDR2 as LQKENI. This CDR3 has 13 residues. CDR3 in DNA: TGTGCCAGCTCACCAGGGGAAGGAAACACCATATATTTT. This sequence encodes CASSPGEGNTIYF.

The rearrangement uses TRBV4-3 and TRBJ2-7; D call uncertain. Trimming took 0 bases from V and 5 from J, leaving 14 bases between them. CDR1 is LGHNA, CDR2 YSLEER, per germline. The CDR3 runs 15 residues. The CDR3 DNA is TGCGCCAGCAGCCAAGACGGTGGGAACAGCGACGAGCAGTACTTC. Amino acid sequence: CASSQDGGNSDEQYF.

The rearrangement links TRBV6-2 or TRBV6-3 to TRBJ2-1; 13 nucleotides align to TRBD2. The V segment lost 5 bases and the J segment 7 bases; nucleotides outside the gene matches: 5. The CDR3 runs to 15 residues. The germline gives CDR1 MNHEY, CDR2 SVGEGT. The CDR3 reads CASSKSTSGRNEQFF. CDR3 sequence (DNA): TGTGCCAGCAGTAAATCGACTAGCGGGAGGAATGAGCAGTTCTTC.

J is TRBJ2-3 and V is TRBV6-2 or TRBV6-3, with D perhaps matching TRBD2 (6 bases). CDR3 length: 11 residues. Germline V CDR1 and CDR2: MNHEY, SVGEGT. V gave up 11 bases and J gave up 5 bases, with 11 bases separating them. CDR3 nucleotides: TGTGCCGCGCGGGACCGAGATACGCAGTATTTT. Encoded protein: CAARDRDTQYF.

The table lists this clonotype with many counts. The V gene is TRBV7-2, the J gene TRBJ2-3; TRBD2 aligns across 7 bases. V gave up 4 bases and J gave up 1 base; unmatched junction bases: 2. This CDR3 spans 14 amino acids. Germline V CDR1 and CDR2: SGHTA, FQGNSA. The CDR3 DNA follows: TGTGCCAGCAGCTCCGGACTAGGCACAGATACGCAGTATTTT. Translation gives CASSSGLGTDTQYF. The complete variable domain, with remaining parts taken from reference TRBV7-2 and TRBJ2-3, reads GAGVSQSPSNKVTEKGKDVELRCDPISGHTALYWYRQSLGQGLEFLIYFQGNSAPDKSGLPSDRFSAERTGGSVSTLTIQRTQQEDSAVYLCASSSGLGTDTQYFGPGTRLTVL.

This clonotype was detected only a few times. The chain employs TRBV28 and TRBJ2-1, with D possibly TRBD1 on 6 matching bases. Trimming removed 5 bases from V and 7 bases from J, with 18 bases in between. The germline V gene encodes CDR1 MDHEN and CDR2 SYDVKM. This CDR3 contains 15 residues. CDR3 nucleotides: TGTGCCAGCAGTCATACCCCGGACAGAATAAATGAGCAGTTCTTC. It yields the protein CASSHTPDRINEQFF.

This clonotype was recorded a few times. The chain uses TRBV27 and TRBJ2-1; D perhaps matches TRBD2 (6 bases). The CDR3 is made up of 17 amino acids. Trimming removed 3 bases at V and 12 bases at J, with 27 bases between. Per germline, CDR1 MNHEY and CDR2 SMNVEV (reference sequence). The CDR3 nucleotides read TGTGCCAGCAGTTTTAGGATTACCGGGACTCAACCAATGATGCAGTTCTTC. Its protein is CASSFRITGTQPMMQFF.

Regarding this clonotype: The likely explanation is a read error, given a far larger clone one base away. V gene TRBV18 combines with J gene TRBJ2-1, with a possible D match to TRBD1 (6 bases). Germline V CDR1 and CDR2: KGHSH, LQKENI. The length of the CDR3 is 12 residues. V dropped 4 bases and J dropped 13 bases, with 14 bases sitting between them. The CDR3 loop reads CASSQEHRVQFF. DNA for the CDR3: TGTGCCAGCTCACAAGAACACAGGGTACAGTTCTTC.

This clonotype was seen ten or more times. The chain combines TRBV7-2 with TRBJ1-3; TRBD1 agrees at 9 bases. Germline CDR1 SGHTA, CDR2 FQGNSA. CDR3 length: 13 amino acids. The CDR3 is CATKTGGGNTIYF. CDR3 sequence (DNA): TGTGCTACTAAAACAGGGGGCGGAAACACCATATATTTT.

This clonotype was counted at least ten times. The V call is TRBV28, the J call TRBJ2-1, with D hard to call. The CDR3 totals 13 residues. Trimming removed 2 bases from V and 7 bases from J, with 9 bases in between. Germline CDR1 reads MDHEN; CDR2 reads SYDVKM. CDR3 bases: TGTGCCAGCAGTTTAGGGGTGGGTAATGAGCAGTTCTTC. It specifies CASSLGVGNEQFF.

The chain has TRBV9 and TRBJ2-7; TRBD1 agrees at 7 bases. The CDR3 runs to 14 residues. The germline V gene has CDR1 SGDLS and CDR2 YYNGEE. The junction had 2 bases not matched to a gene; V was cut back by 0 bases and J by 2 bases. The CDR3 DNA reads as TGTGCCAGCAGCGTAGGCCAGGGGGCCTACGAGCAGTACTTC. Amino acids: CASSVGQGAYEQYF.

Many counts were recorded for this clonotype. This CDR3 is CASSLEGTSGRGYEQYF. The CDR3 DNA is TGTGCCAGCAGCTTAGAGGGGACTAGCGGGAGGGGCTACGAGCAGTACTTC. The chain joins TRBV7-8 to TRBJ2-7; TRBD2 aligns across 16 bases. Germline lookup yields CDR1 SGHVS and CDR2 FQNEAQ. The V segment lost 1 base and the J segment 3 bases; nucleotides outside the gene matches: 3. This CDR3 spans 17 amino acids.

The sample holds many counts of this clonotype. The V gene is TRBV7-9, the J gene TRBJ1-1; the match to TRBD1 covers 7 bases. V lost 5 bases to trimming and J lost 3 bases; unmatched junction nucleotides: 3. The length of the CDR3 is 13 residues. The germline gives CDR1 SEHNR, CDR2 FQNEAQ (reference sequence). Here the CDR3 DNA reads TGTGCCAGCAGCCAGGGACAGTACACTGAAGCTTTCTTT. It yields the protein CASSQGQYTEAFF. Variable domain in full (rest from reference TRBV7-9 and TRBJ1-1): DTGVSQNPRHKITKRGQNVTFRCDPISEHNRLYWYRQTLGQGPEFLTYFQNEAQLEKSRLLSDRFSAERPKGSFSTLEIQRTEQGDSAMYLCASSQGQYTEAFFGQGTRLTVV.

The chain recombines TRBV20-1 with TRBJ2-3; 8 bases line up with TRBD2. Germline V lookup: CDR1 DFQATT, CDR2 SNEGSKA (reference sequence). The CDR3 has 15 residues. The junction had 14 bases not matched to a gene; V was cut back by 4 bases and J by 8 bases. The CDR3 loop reads CSATLAGRPVGTQYF. In DNA form, the CDR3 reads TGCAGTGCTACCTTAGCGGGACGCCCCGTAGGTACGCAGTATTTT.

The chain recombines TRBV29-1 with TRBJ2-1; a weak D match, TRBD2 (5 bases). Trimming took 6 bases from V and 0 from J, leaving 15 bases between them. The CDR3 loop spans 15 amino acids. Germline CDR1 and CDR2: SQVTM and ANQGSEA. The DNA of the CDR3 is TGCAGCGTGGGCCGAGGGAAATACTCCTACAATGAGCAGTTCTTC. Protein: CSVGRGKYSYNEQFF.

This clonotype was seen a few times. V and J are TRBV28 and TRBJ1-5, with 10 bases identical to TRBD1. From germline, CDR1 is MDHEN and CDR2 SYDVKM. The CDR3 has 14 residues. The trim removed 6 bases at V and 2 bases at J, leaving 1 base unmatched. CDR3 amino acids: CASRGQGGNQPQHF. CDR3 bases: TGTGCCAGCAGAGGACAGGGGGGCAATCAGCCCCAGCATTTT.